Detailed here is one T cell receptor beta chain. Its antigen is currently unknown. A much larger clonotype is one base distant, so this may be a read error. The source of the sample is a study of immune heterogeneity within non-small cell lung tumors. Broader study findings: Different tumor locations in one patient shared dominant CDR3 beta clonotypes yet harbored unique high-frequency clones.

Amplifying TCR beta CDR3 involved multiplex PCR carried out with 32 V and 13 J primers. TCRdb recomputed calls from the multiplex PCR reads with MiXCR, one row per CDR3 protein. This sample has fewer than 25,000 distinct CDR3 sequences, with 27% found just once. The length of the CDR3 is 16 residues. The germline V gene has CDR1 MNHNS and CDR2 SASEGT. Bulk tumor gDNA, roughly 600 ng per sample, served as the TCR template. While surgery was under way, several biopsies spaced far apart were taken per primary tumor. Curative operations were performed on patients who had untreated, newly diagnosed non-small cell lung cancer. The donors had newly diagnosed non-small cell lung cancer and underwent surgery intended to cure it.

The sequence came from a man in his forties with non-small cell lung cancer. The chain joins TRBV6-1 to TRBJ1-2, with a weak D call TRBD1 (6 bases). Sequencing was carried out using lung tumor tissue. The CDR3 is CDSRPMRTESNYGYTF. The CDR3 nucleotides read TGTGACAGCAGGCCAATGAGGACAGAGTCTAACTATGGCTACACCTTC.